The 27 T cell receptor beta chains listed next were all sequenced from one sample in a study of T cells in Graves' hyperthyroidism and ophthalmopathy. RNA transcripts served as the template for amplifying TCR beta CDR3 regions. In the first-round RT-PCR of the TCR CDR3, the HTBI primer set was used. MiXCR, run by TCRdb on the multiplex PCR reads, gives a single entry per CDR3 protein. The sample lists 270,000 or so distinct CDR3 sequences; less than 30% were seen once. The sequenced material came from blood. The receptors originated from a man aged 40-49 years with Graves' hyperthyroidism that later progressed to Graves' ophthalmopathy.

This clonotype was found many times. This chain uses TRBV6-2 or TRBV6-3 with TRBJ2-7, with D uncertain. Per germline, CDR1 MNHEY and CDR2 SVGEGT. Trimming removed 2 bases from V and 5 bases from J, with 10 bases in between. CDR3 length: 13 amino acids. CDR3 region: CASSYPGRDEQYF. The CDR3 nucleotides read TGTGCCAGCAGTTACCCTGGACGGGACGAGCAGTACTTC.

This clonotype was recorded at least ten times. The rearrangement joins TRBV25-1 to TRBJ1-1; no clear D. CDR3 length: 12 residues. Looked up from germline, CDR1 is MGHDK and CDR2 is SYGVNS. The germline V and J ends were trimmed by 4 bases and 7 bases, with 10 bases remaining between them. The CDR3 DNA follows: TGTGCCAGCAGTGGGTATTGGGGTGAAGCTTTCTTT. It yields the protein CASSGYWGEAFF.

In its sample, this clonotype was seen many times. J is TRBJ2-2 and V is TRBV24-1; D is ambiguous. Trimming took 6 bases from V and 5 from J, leaving 6 bases between them. The CDR3 covers 12 residues. Germline V gene data show CDR1 as KGHDR and CDR2 as SFDVKD. The CDR3 sequence is CATSSLTGELFF. The CDR3 coding sequence is TGTGCCACCAGTTCACTGACCGGGGAGCTGTTTTTT.

The chain employs TRBV6-1 and TRBJ1-3, with 9 bases lining up with TRBD1. The CDR3 extends over 13 amino acids. V shed 6 bases and J 7 bases; nucleotides not matched to a gene: 4. The germline V gene has CDR1 MNHNS and CDR2 SASEGT. The CDR3 loop reads CASSHGQGNTIYF. The CDR3 DNA is TGTGCCAGCAGCCACGGACAGGGGAACACCATATATTTT.

This clonotype showed up many times. The V call is TRBV6-5, the J call TRBJ1-2; the D is unclear. V lost 2 bases, J lost 2 bases, and 6 bases lay in between. Germline V gene data show CDR1 as MNHEY and CDR2 as SVGAGI. This CDR3 contains 13 residues. The CDR3 loop reads CASSYTLNYGYTF. In DNA, the CDR3 is TGTGCCAGCAGTTACACGCTGAACTATGGCTACACCTTC.

This clonotype was recorded many times. The genes are TRBV7-3 and TRBJ2-7, with 9 bases fitting TRBD1. Trimming took 5 bases from V and 4 from J; bases not matched to a gene: 9. CDR3 length equals 15 residues. Looked up from germline, CDR1 is SGHTA and CDR2 is FQGTGA. Written as DNA, the CDR3 is TGTGCCAGCAGCCTTCCAAGGGACAGGGTGTACGAGCAGTACTTC. It codes for CASSLPRDRVYEQYF.

This clonotype was detected many times. The chain is built from TRBV30 and TRBJ2-2; D is ambiguous. Germline lookup yields CDR1 GTSNPN and CDR2 SVGIG (reference sequence). This CDR3 spans 14 amino acids. Trimming removed 0 bases from V and 3 bases from J, with 8 bases in between. The CDR3 nucleotides read TGTGCCTGGAGTGTAACGCGATACACCGGGGAGCTGTTTTTT. Protein: CAWSVTRYTGELFF.

This sequence joins TRBV5-1 and TRBJ2-5; 8 nucleotides align to TRBD1. Germline-derived CDR1 and CDR2 are SGHRS and YFSETQ. The CDR3 is 15 residues long. With V trimmed by 1 base and J by 5 bases, 7 bases remained unmatched. CDR3 in amino acids: CASSLQGAVVETQYF. The CDR3 region has the DNA TGCGCCAGCAGCTTGCAGGGGGCCGTTGTGGAGACCCAGTACTTC.

There are many counts of this clonotype. This sequence joins TRBV29-1 and TRBJ1-1; possibly TRBD1 for D (6 bases). V shed 5 bases and J shed 0 bases, with 10 bases lying between them. Germline CDR1 is SQVTM and CDR2 is ANQGSEA. The CDR3 has 13 residues. The CDR3 region has the DNA TGCAGCGTTACGGGACATCTGAACACTGAAGCTTTCTTT. Its protein is CSVTGHLNTEAFF.

This clonotype has at least ten counts. This chain links TRBV11-2 with TRBJ1-5; D ambiguous. V lost 0 bases, J lost 5 bases, and 5 bases lay in between. The germline V gene has CDR1 SGHAT and CDR2 FQNNGV. This CDR3 has 13 residues. The CDR3 protein is CASSLDSHQPQHF. CDR3 coding DNA: TGTGCCAGCAGCTTAGACTCGCATCAGCCCCAGCATTTT.

This clonotype was found a few times. The CDR3 here is CATQERGHSTDTQYF. The CDR3 nucleotides read TGTGCCACCCAGGAGCGCGGGCACAGCACAGATACGCAGTATTTT. This chain connects TRBV19 to TRBJ2-3; tentative D call: TRBD2 (5 bases). The CDR3 loop spans 15 amino acids. Germline V lookup: CDR1 LNHDA, CDR2 SQIVND (reference sequence). V dropped 10 bases and J dropped 0 bases, with 17 bases sitting between them.

V and J are TRBV20-1 and TRBJ2-7; 9 bases map to TRBD2. The CDR3 totals 15 residues. The junction had 6 bases not matched to a gene; V was cut back by 0 bases and J by 3 bases. Germline V lookup: CDR1 DFQATT, CDR2 SNEGSKA (reference sequence). CDR3 residues: CSAREPGLAGYEQYF. DNA for the CDR3: TGCAGTGCTAGAGAACCGGGACTAGCAGGCTACGAGCAGTACTTC.

This clonotype was recorded at least ten times. The DNA for the CDR3 is TGTGCCAGCAGCTTATACCAGGCTAACTATGGCTACACCTTC. Its protein is CASSLYQANYGYTF. V gene TRBV11-2 combines with J gene TRBJ1-2; D call uncertain. Deletions cut 2 bases from V and 0 bases from J, with 7 bases between. Germline V gene sequence: CDR1 SGHAT, CDR2 FQNNGV. This CDR3 is 14 amino acids long.

The chain employs TRBV12-3 or TRBV12-4 and TRBJ1-2; perhaps TRBD1 as D (5 bases). The CDR3 is 16 amino acids. Between the trimmed V and J ends, which lost 3 bases and 6 bases, there was a span of 20 bases. The CDR3 DNA sequence: TGTGCCAGCAGTTTGTCGCAGTGGGGTGGGGGAGATGGCTACACCTTC. This sequence encodes CASSLSQWGGGDGYTF.

The chain's CDR3 is CASSEWEAAPQETQYF. The CDR3 coding sequence is TGTGCCAGCAGTGAATGGGAGGCTGCACCTCAAGAGACCCAGTACTTC. The J gene is TRBJ2-5, the V gene TRBV25-1, with D perhaps matching TRBD2 (6 bases). Per germline, CDR1 MGHDK and CDR2 SYGVNS. Trimming shortened V by 1 base and J by 2 bases, and 14 bases separated the two germline ends. This CDR3 has 16 amino acids.

This clonotype appeared many times. The rearrangement uses TRBV11-2 and TRBJ1-2; TRBD1 matches at 9 bases. This CDR3 region has 15 residues. Unmatched junction bases numbered 7, after V lost 5 bases and J lost 3 bases. Germline V lookup: CDR1 SGHAT, CDR2 FQNNGV. The CDR3 nucleotides read TGTGCCAGCAGCCCTGGACAGGGGCGTTACTATGGCTACACCTTC. This codes for CASSPGQGRYYGYTF.

Ten or more counts support this clonotype. The chain joins TRBV19 to TRBJ1-5, with D possibly matching TRBD1 (5 bases). Trimming cost V 5 bases and J 9 bases, with 17 bases left between them. Germline V CDR1 and CDR2: LNHDA, SQIVND (reference sequence). The CDR3 spans 14 residues. CDR3 loop: CASSPGRPGRPQHF. CDR3 coding DNA: TGTGCCAGTAGTCCGGGACGACCCGGTCGGCCCCAGCATTTT. The full variable domain, its missing parts supplied by reference TRBV19 and TRBJ1-5, is DGGITQSPKYLFRKEGQNVTLSCEQNLNHDAMYWYRQDPGQGLRLIYYSQIVNDFQKGDIAEGYSVSREKKESFPLTVTSAQKNPTAFYLCASSPGRPGRPQHFGDGTRLSIL.

This clonotype was detected many times. The genes are TRBV29-1 and TRBJ2-2; D is perhaps TRBD1 (6 bases). The germline V gene has CDR1 SQVTM and CDR2 ANQGSEA. The V end lost 0 bases, the J end lost 7 bases, and 12 bases lay between the germline ends. This CDR3 has 14 amino acids. This CDR3 reads CSVEDGGHVGELFF. The DNA for the CDR3 is TGCAGCGTTGAAGATGGGGGACATGTCGGGGAGCTGTTTTTT.

This clonotype has at least ten counts. J is TRBJ2-7 and V is TRBV9; D is unclear. The germline V and J ends were trimmed by 0 bases and 2 bases, with 3 bases remaining between them. The germline CDR1 and CDR2 sequences are SGDLS and YYNGEE. The CDR3 has 12 residues. The CDR3 spells CASSVDTYEQYF. For the CDR3, the DNA is TGTGCCAGCAGCGTAGACACCTACGAGCAGTACTTC. Together with reference TRBV9 and TRBJ2-7, the CDR3 gives the full variable domain: DSGVTQTPKHLITATGQRVTLRCSPRSGDLSVYWYQQSLDQGLQFLIQYYNGEERAKGNILERFSAQQFPDLHSELNLSSLELGDSALYFCASSVDTYEQYFGPGTRLTVT.

The table lists this clonotype with many counts. The gene calls are TRBV28 and TRBJ2-7; 7 bases align to TRBD2. The CDR3 is 15 amino acids. J gave up 7 bases and V 7 bases, and 16 bases lay outside the gene matches. Germline-derived CDR1 and CDR2 are MDHEN and SYDVKM. The CDR3 spells CASTPGTTLTLEQYF. In DNA, the CDR3 is TGTGCCAGCACACCCGGGACTACCCTGACCTTAGAGCAGTACTTC. The entire variable domain, with the rest obtained from reference TRBV28 and TRBJ2-7, is as follows: DVKVTQSSRYLVKRTGEKVFLECVQDMDHENMFWYRQDPGLGLRLIYFSYDVKMKEKGDIPEGYSVSREKKERFSLILESASTNQTSMYLCASTPGTTLTLEQYFGPGTRLTVT.

This clonotype was observed at least ten times. V is TRBV19 and J is TRBJ2-5; possibly TRBD2 for D (5 bases). The V and J ends lost 1 base and 7 bases respectively, with 10 bases between them. The CDR3 runs 13 residues. Germline V CDR1 and CDR2: LNHDA, SQIVND (reference sequence). The CDR3 nucleotides read TGTGCCAGTAGTATAGGCCGGGGTGGGACCCAGTACTTC. The encoded protein is CASSIGRGGTQYF. The variable domain in full, with the rest retrieved from reference TRBV19 and TRBJ2-5, is DGGITQSPKYLFRKEGQNVTLSCEQNLNHDAMYWYRQDPGQGLRLIYYSQIVNDFQKGDIAEGYSVSREKKESFPLTVTSAQKNPTAFYLCASSIGRGGTQYFGPGTRLLVL.

At least ten counts were recorded for this clonotype. The genes are TRBV19 and TRBJ1-3; 7 nucleotides line up with TRBD1. CDR1 LNHDA and CDR2 SQIVND come from the germline V gene (reference sequence). CDR3 length: 17 amino acids. The junction had 7 bases not matched to a gene; V was cut back by 1 base and J by 1 base. CDR3 loop: CASSIGQGVPSGNTIYF. CDR3 coding DNA: TGTGCCAGTAGTATAGGACAGGGAGTACCTTCTGGAAACACCATATATTTT.

This chain joins TRBV6-2 or TRBV6-3 and TRBJ2-5; TRBD2 matches at 7 bases. V dropped 8 bases and J dropped 2; count of bases not matched to a gene: 11. Looked up from germline, CDR1 is MNHEY and CDR2 is SVGEGT. The length of the CDR3 is 15 residues. The CDR3 coding sequence is TGTGCCAGCGGCTTTAGGATTAGCGGGCAAGAGACCCAGTACTTC. This gives the protein CASGFRISGQETQYF.

The chain employs TRBV6-2 or TRBV6-3 and TRBJ1-5; no clear D. Trimming shortened V by 0 bases and J by 0 bases, and 18 bases separated the two germline ends. The CDR3 covers 19 residues. CDR1 and CDR2 from the germline V gene are MNHEY and SVGEGT. CDR3 sequence (DNA): TGTGCCAGCAGTTACTCTACTCTGGAAGACGCCTATAGCAATCAGCCCCAGCATTTT. Translated: CASSYSTLEDAYSNQPQHF.

The CDR3 bases are TGTGCCAGCAGTTTGGAAGACCAAGAGACCCAGTACTTC. Translated, it gives CASSLEDQETQYF. The chain links TRBV6-5 to TRBJ2-5; D not resolved. The ends were cut back, 4 bases at V and 0 bases at J, with 6 bases in the middle. CDR1 is MNHEY and CDR2 is SVGAGI in the germline V gene. The CDR3 spans 13 residues.

Many counts were recorded for this clonotype. The chain couples TRBV6-5 to TRBJ1-6; unclear D gene. Germline V lookup: CDR1 MNHEY, CDR2 SVGAGI. This CDR3 has 14 amino acids. V was clipped by 4 bases and J by 4 bases, with 8 bases between them. The CDR3 DNA sequence: TGTGCCAGCAGTTCGACGGATTATAATTCACCCCTCCACTTT. It encodes CASSSTDYNSPLHF.

This clonotype was seen repeatedly, ten times or more. The gene calls are TRBV12-3 or TRBV12-4 and TRBJ2-2, with 9 nucleotides matching TRBD1. The CDR3 runs to 14 residues. With V trimmed by 7 bases and J by 5 bases, 5 bases remained unmatched. The CDR3 sequence: CASTRQGVTGELFF. The DNA for the CDR3 is TGTGCCAGCACTCGACAGGGGGTGACCGGGGAGCTGTTTTTT.